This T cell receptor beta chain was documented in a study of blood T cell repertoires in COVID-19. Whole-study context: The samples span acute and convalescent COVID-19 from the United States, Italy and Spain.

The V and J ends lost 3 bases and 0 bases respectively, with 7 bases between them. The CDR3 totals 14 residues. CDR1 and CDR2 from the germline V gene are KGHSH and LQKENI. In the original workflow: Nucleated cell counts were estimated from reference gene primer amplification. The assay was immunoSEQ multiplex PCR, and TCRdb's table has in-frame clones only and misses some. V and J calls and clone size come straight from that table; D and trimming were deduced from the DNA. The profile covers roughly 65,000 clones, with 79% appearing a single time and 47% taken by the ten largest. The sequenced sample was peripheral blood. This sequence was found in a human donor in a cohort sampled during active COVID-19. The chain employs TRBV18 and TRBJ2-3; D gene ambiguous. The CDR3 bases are TGTGCCAGCTCACCGCTGCGTAGCACAGATACGCAGTATTTT. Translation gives CASSPLRSTDTQYF. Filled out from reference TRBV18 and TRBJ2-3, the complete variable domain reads NAGVMQNPRHLVRRRGQEARLRCSPMKGHSHVYWYRQLPEEGLKFMVYLQKENIIDESGMPKERFSAEFPKEGPSILRIQQVVRGDSAAYFCASSPLRSTDTQYFGPGTRLTVL.